The 5 T cell receptor beta chains below all came from one sample that was sequenced in a study of radiation and T cells in renal cell carcinoma. Time point meaning: blood 4 weeks post-SBRT, at nephrectomy. Treatment specified: 15 Gy SBRT to primary tumor, nephrectomy 4 weeks later. Some clones are missing from TCRdb's copy, which holds only in-frame ones; the method was immunoSEQ multiplex PCR. The data show 150,000 or so clones, with less than 90% seen just once and around 11% held by the top ten. The sequencing here drew on blood, taken from a patient whose treatment included radiotherapy and nephrectomy. The receptors originated from a woman aged 50 to 65 with renal cell carcinoma.

This chain joins TRBV7-9 and TRBJ1-1; 9 nucleotides match TRBD1. The trim removed 5 bases at V and 11 bases at J, leaving 6 bases unmatched. There are 12 residues in the CDR3. The germline V gene has CDR1 SEHNR and CDR2 FQNEAQ (reference sequence). In nucleotides, the CDR3 is TGTGCCAGCAGCCCGGGGACAGGGCGTGCTTTCTTT. Translation: CASSPGTGRAFF.

The CDR3 loop reads CASSVEVSTEAFF. The CDR3 bases are TGTGCCAGCAGCGTAGAGGTATCGACTGAAGCTTTCTTT. This rearrangement joins TRBV9 to TRBJ1-1, with unresolved D. Trimming pared 0 bases from V and 5 bases from J, leaving 8 bases between. This CDR3 contains 13 residues. CDR1 is SGDLS, CDR2 YYNGEE, per germline.

The gene calls are TRBV5-1 and TRBJ1-5; D not resolved. The V end lost 3 bases, the J end lost 2 bases, and 6 bases lay between the germline ends. CDR1 and CDR2 (germline): SGHRS, YFSETQ. The CDR3 covers 13 residues. CDR3 in DNA: TGCGCCAGCAGCTCCACCGGCAATCAGCCCCAGCATTTT. This gives the protein CASSSTGNQPQHF.

The rearrangement joins TRBV6-1 to TRBJ1-1, with 9 bases that match TRBD1. Trimming cost V 5 bases and J 4 bases; bases outside gene matches: 8. This CDR3 contains 15 residues. Germline CDR1 and CDR2: MNHNS and SASEGT. CDR3 nucleotide sequence: TGTGCCAGCAGTTTTCGCCGACAGGGGGGCACTGAAGCTTTCTTT. Translated, it gives CASSFRRQGGTEAFF.

The chain is built from TRBV6-1 and TRBJ2-2; D possibly corresponds to TRBD1 (6 bases). Germline assignment: CDR1 MNHNS and CDR2 SASEGT. This CDR3 contains 14 residues. Between the trimmed V and J ends, which lost 5 bases and 3 bases, there was a span of 10 bases. This CDR3 reads CASSTGRDTGELFF. The CDR3 bases are TGTGCCAGCAGTACAGGGCGGGACACCGGGGAGCTGTTTTTT.